This TCR beta chain was observed in a study of blood T cell repertoires in COVID-19. Study-wide background: The cDNA or gDNA used as material had been derived from T cells, B-cell-depleted T cells, or PBMCs.

Original methodology: Reference gene primer amplification gave estimated nucleated cell counts. The data were produced by immunoSEQ multiplex PCR, yet TCRdb's version contains in-frame clones alone and is incomplete. That table gives V, J and clone size, and the DNA gave D and trimming. The data hold a few hundred thousand clones, with 86% observed a single time. Unmatched junction bases numbered 5, after V lost 4 bases and J lost 6 bases. The V gene's germline CDR1 is SGHRS and CDR2 YFSETQ. CDR3 size: 14 residues. The sequencing input was peripheral blood. V is TRBV5-1 and J is TRBJ2-1, with 9 bases lining up with TRBD1. The TCR was taken from a woman in her 30s with active or convalescent COVID-19. Here the CDR3 reads CASSTQTGGNEQFF. The DNA of the CDR3 is TGCGCCAGCAGCACACAGACAGGGGGCAATGAGCAGTTCTTC.